This T cell receptor beta chain was captured by sequencing in a study of chemoradiotherapy in HPV16-positive cancers. Points from the study as a whole: During treatment, candidate HPV-specific clones and E7-related motifs expanded in tumor. Better recurrence-free survival went with HPV-responsive T-cell expansion in HPV16-positive patients. Functional assays defining HPV-specific T cells used only a couple of HPV16-positive patients.

CDR1 and CDR2 (germline): SGHNT, YYREEE (reference sequence). V was shortened by 3 bases and J by 0 bases, with 9 bases between the two germline ends. The length of the CDR3 is 15 residues. Using immunoSEQ multiplex PCR, the repertoire was profiled, and TCRdb retains in-frame clones only, with some absent. The profile shows fewer than 30,000 clones, around 93% of them singletons. Turning to this clone: Its antigen is not identified.

The sample consisted of blood, taken from a patient who underwent chemoradiotherapy. This clonotype originated in a human donor with HPV-associated anogenital cancer. The chain links TRBV5-4 to TRBJ1-4; possibly TRBD1 for D (5 bases). The CDR3 sequence: CASSWTPSTNEKLFF. In nucleotides, the CDR3 is TGTGCCAGCAGCTGGACACCATCAACTAATGAAAAACTGTTTTTT.